The 18 T cell receptor beta chains reported below all come from one sample, sequenced in a study of T cell responses to AZD1222 COVID-19 vaccine. TCRdb's table, derived via immunoSEQ multiplex PCR, lists solely in-frame clones and lacks some. The table includes around 100,000 clones, over 75% detected once. The sample was peripheral blood, taken 28 days after the second AZD1222 dose. The receptors derive from an adult who received the AZD1222 COVID-19 vaccine.

V is TRBV10-3 and J is TRBJ1-4; TRBD1 aligns across 7 bases. With V trimmed by 11 bases and J by 1 base, 4 bases remained unmatched. Germline V CDR1 and CDR2: ENHRY, SYGVKD. CDR3 length: 13 amino acids. The CDR3 coding sequence is TGTGCCGCAGGGGGGGGAACTAATGAAAAACTGTTTTTT. Protein sequence: CAAGGGTNEKLFF.

This chain uses TRBV7-2 with TRBJ2-1; 10 bases line up with TRBD2. CDR3 length: 14 amino acids. The germline CDR1 and CDR2 sequences are SGHTA and FQGNSA. J lost 6 bases, V lost 6 bases, and 5 bases had no gene match. The CDR3 region has the DNA TGTGCCAGCAGAAAGCGGGAGGGCCTCAATGAGCAGTTCTTC. Amino acids: CASRKREGLNEQFF.

The J gene is TRBJ2-2, the V gene TRBV7-3; D is unclear. Deletions cut 0 bases from V and 7 bases from J, with 6 bases between. This CDR3 has 13 amino acids. Germline CDR1 and CDR2: SGHTA and FQGTGA. In nucleotides, the CDR3 is TGTGCCAGCAGCTTAACGGAATACGGGGAGCTGTTTTTT. This encodes CASSLTEYGELFF.

The V and J genes are TRBV4-1 and TRBJ2-5, with 9 bases identical to TRBD2. V lost 0 bases to trimming and J lost 5 bases; unmatched junction nucleotides: 7. From germline, CDR1 is MGHRA and CDR2 YSYEKL. The CDR3 is 16 amino acids. CDR3 in amino acids: CASSQDPLAGFETQYF. Here the CDR3 DNA reads TGCGCCAGCAGCCAAGATCCCCTAGCGGGGTTTGAGACCCAGTACTTC.

This rearrangement joins TRBV15 to TRBJ2-3; D could derive from TRBD1 or TRBD2 (6 bases each). Trimming shortened V by 8 bases and J by 2 bases, and 14 bases separated the two germline ends. Germline values: CDR1 LNHNV, CDR2 YYDKDF (reference sequence). CDR3 size: 14 residues. CDR3 residues: CATALGGSTDTQYF. The DNA for the CDR3 is TGTGCCACCGCCCTAGGGGGGTCCACAGATACGCAGTATTTT.

The chain carries TRBV5-6 and TRBJ1-5; 8 bases are shared with TRBD1. V lost 6 bases to trimming and J lost 6 bases; unmatched junction nucleotides: 8. The CDR3 covers 14 residues. Germline V gene lookup returns CDR1 SGHDT and CDR2 YYEEEE. This CDR3 reads CASTGQGSSQPQHF. The CDR3 bases are TGTGCCAGCACTGGACAGGGATCAAGTCAGCCCCAGCATTTT. The variable domain in full, with the rest retrieved from reference TRBV5-6 and TRBJ1-5, is DAGVTQSPTHLIKTRGQQVTLRCSPKSGHDTVSWYQQALGQGPQFIFQYYEEEERQRGNFPDRFSGHQFPNYSSELNVNALLLGDSALYLCASTGQGSSQPQHFGDGTRLSIL.

The CDR3 is CASSERQHLNTEAFF. The CDR3 DNA follows: TGTGCCAGCAGTGAGCGGCAGCATCTTAACACTGAAGCTTTCTTT. The chain is built from TRBV2 and TRBJ1-1; D remains ambiguous. Germline V gives CDR1 SNHLY, CDR2 FYNNEI. V lost 3 bases to trimming and J lost 2 bases, with 13 bases between them. The CDR3 runs to 15 residues.

The sample holds one count of this clone. This CDR3 is also generated by other DNA sequences in the sample. The chain couples TRBV5-4 to TRBJ2-6; D remains ambiguous. The V and J ends lost 2 bases and 4 bases respectively, with 10 bases between them. Germline V CDR1 and CDR2: SGHNT, YYREEE (reference sequence). This CDR3 is 15 amino acids long. CDR3 in amino acids: CASSFDSSGANVLTF. The CDR3 nucleotides are TGTGCCAGCAGCTTTGATAGCTCGGGGGCCAACGTCCTGACTTTC.

The chain employs TRBV23-1 and TRBJ2-3; 9 positions match TRBD1. TRBV23-1 is labeled an ORF, and its function is uncertain. This CDR3 is built from 13 residues. The trim removed 3 bases at V and 9 bases at J, leaving 4 bases unmatched. CDR3 DNA sequence: TGCGCCAGCAGTCAGAGGACAGGGGAGACGCAGTATTTT. It encodes CASSQRTGETQYF.

This clone was seen only once. This rearrangement joins TRBV5-1 to TRBJ2-7, with 11 nucleotides matching TRBD1. This CDR3 has 14 residues. V was clipped by 4 bases and J by 7 bases; unmatched bases: 7. Germline loops: CDR1 SGHRS, CDR2 YFSETQ. The CDR3 DNA reads as TGCGCCAGCAGCCCGGACAGGGGGCCGTGGGAGCAGTACTTC. Protein product: CASSPDRGPWEQYF.

This chain links TRBV5-1 with TRBJ2-1, with D tentatively TRBD2 (6 bases). V was shortened by 2 bases and J by 4 bases, with 25 bases between the two germline ends. CDR1 is SGHRS and CDR2 is YFSETQ in the germline V gene. This CDR3 comprises 19 residues. The CDR3 loop reads CASSLRDSGSGRVYNEQFF. CDR3 DNA: TGCGCCAGCAGCTTAAGGGATTCCGGGAGCGGACGAGTTTACAATGAGCAGTTCTTC.

This clone was seen only once. The rearrangement joins TRBV5-1 to TRBJ1-4; D might be TRBD1 (5 bases). Germline loops: CDR1 SGHRS, CDR2 YFSETQ. V lost 9 bases, J lost 6 bases, and 15 bases lay in between. The CDR3 spans 13 residues. CDR3 sequence reads: CATNLLGDEKLFF. In DNA, the CDR3 is TGCGCCACCAATTTATTAGGGGATGAAAAACTGTTTTTT.

The rearrangement links TRBV30 to TRBJ1-2, with TRBD1 matching 7 bases. The CDR3 extends over 13 amino acids. CDR1 is GTSNPN and CDR2 is SVGIG in the germline V gene (reference sequence). V lost 3 bases and J lost 6; bases outside the gene matches: 7. CDR3 residues: CAWRSDQGDGYTF. DNA for the CDR3: TGTGCCTGGAGGTCGGACCAGGGGGATGGCTACACCTTC.

The J gene is TRBJ2-6, the V gene TRBV5-1; D is possibly TRBD1 (6 bases). The V end was cut by 3 bases, the J end by 2 bases, with 9 bases between. The CDR3 sequence is 15 residues long. Germline assignment: CDR1 SGHRS and CDR2 YFSETQ. CDR3 loop: CASSSQGAGANVLTF. The CDR3 DNA reads TGCGCCAGCAGCTCACAGGGTGCTGGGGCCAACGTCCTGACTTTC. Drawing the rest from reference TRBV5-1 and TRBJ2-6, the complete variable domain is KAGVTQTPRYLIKTRGQQVTLSCSPISGHRSVSWYQQTPGQGLQFLFEYFSETQRNKGNFPGRFSGRQFSNSRSEMNVSTLELGDSALYLCASSSQGAGANVLTFGAGSRLTVL.

The J gene is TRBJ1-3, the V gene TRBV2, with 7 positions matching TRBD1. Germline V gene data show CDR1 as SNHLY and CDR2 as FYNNEI. The CDR3 loop spans 17 amino acids. The V gene end was trimmed by 5 bases and the J gene end by 0 bases; junction bases not matched to a gene: 10. In nucleotides, the CDR3 is TGTGCCAGCAGTCTAAGAAGGGGGCCAGACTCTGGAAACACCATATATTTT. It translates to CASSLRRGPDSGNTIYF.

The chain uses TRBV11-2 and TRBJ2-6; D may be TRBD1 or TRBD2 (6 bases each). This CDR3 has 16 amino acids. Germline CDR1 reads SGHAT; CDR2 reads FQNNGV. Trimming pared 5 bases from V and 4 bases from J, leaving 15 bases between. The CDR3 reads CASSRRRGTGANVLTF. The CDR3 nucleotides are TGTGCCAGCAGCAGGAGGAGGGGGACAGGGGCCAACGTCCTGACTTTC.

V usage is TRBV13 and J usage is TRBJ1-3; possible D gene TRBD1, 6 bases. The CDR3 is 15 residues long. Between the trimmed V and J ends, which lost 0 bases and 4 bases, there was a span of 10 bases. From germline, CDR1 is PRHDT and CDR2 FYEKMQ (reference sequence). As DNA, the CDR3 is TGTGCCAGCAGCTTAGGGTGGGGGGCCGGAAACACCATATATTTT. Translation gives CASSLGWGAGNTIYF.

This chain joins TRBV10-3 and TRBJ1-1; TRBD1 matches at 11 bases. There are 18 residues in the CDR3. The junction had 11 bases not matched to a gene; V was cut back by 4 bases and J by 1 base. CDR1 is ENHRY and CDR2 is SYGVKD in the germline V gene. CDR3 in DNA: TGTGCCATCAGTGTGTGGACAGGGGGCCCCGGAGGGAACACTGAAGCTTTCTTT. It encodes CAISVWTGGPGGNTEAFF.